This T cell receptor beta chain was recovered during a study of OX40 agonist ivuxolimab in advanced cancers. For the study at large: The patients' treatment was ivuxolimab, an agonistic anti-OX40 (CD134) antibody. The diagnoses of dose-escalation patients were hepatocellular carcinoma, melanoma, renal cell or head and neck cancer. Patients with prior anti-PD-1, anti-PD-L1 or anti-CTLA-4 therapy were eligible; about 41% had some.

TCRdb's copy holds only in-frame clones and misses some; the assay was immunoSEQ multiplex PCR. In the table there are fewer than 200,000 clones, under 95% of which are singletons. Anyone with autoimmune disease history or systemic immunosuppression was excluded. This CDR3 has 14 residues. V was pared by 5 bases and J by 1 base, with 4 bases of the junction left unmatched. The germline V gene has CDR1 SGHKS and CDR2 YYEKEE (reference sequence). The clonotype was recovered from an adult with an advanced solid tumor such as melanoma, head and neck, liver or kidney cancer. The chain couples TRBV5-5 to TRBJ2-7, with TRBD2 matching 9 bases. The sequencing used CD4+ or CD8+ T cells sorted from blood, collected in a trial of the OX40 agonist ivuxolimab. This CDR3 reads CASRSGLASYEQYF. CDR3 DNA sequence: TGTGCCAGCAGATCGGGACTAGCATCCTACGAGCAGTACTTC.